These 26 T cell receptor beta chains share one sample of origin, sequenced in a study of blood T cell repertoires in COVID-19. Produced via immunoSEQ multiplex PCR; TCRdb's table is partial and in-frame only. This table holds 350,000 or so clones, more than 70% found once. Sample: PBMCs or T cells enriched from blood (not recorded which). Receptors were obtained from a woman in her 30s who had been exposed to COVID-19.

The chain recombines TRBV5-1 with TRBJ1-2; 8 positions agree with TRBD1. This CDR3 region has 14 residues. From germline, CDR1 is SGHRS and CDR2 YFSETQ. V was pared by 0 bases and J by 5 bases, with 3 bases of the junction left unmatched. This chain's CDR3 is CASSLGQGRYGYTF. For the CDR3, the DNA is TGCGCCAGCAGCTTGGGACAGGGGAGGTATGGCTACACCTTC.

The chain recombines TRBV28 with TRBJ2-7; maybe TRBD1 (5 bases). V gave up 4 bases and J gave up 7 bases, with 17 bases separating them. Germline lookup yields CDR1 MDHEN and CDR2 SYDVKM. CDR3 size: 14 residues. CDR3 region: CASSWLPQAGEQYF. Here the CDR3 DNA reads TGTGCCAGCAGTTGGCTCCCACAGGCAGGGGAGCAGTACTTC.

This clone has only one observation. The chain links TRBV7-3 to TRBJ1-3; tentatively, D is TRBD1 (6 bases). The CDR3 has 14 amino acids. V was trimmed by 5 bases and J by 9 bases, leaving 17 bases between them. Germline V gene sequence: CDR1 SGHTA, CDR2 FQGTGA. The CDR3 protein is CASSPSGEEGTIYF. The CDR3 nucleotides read TGTGCCAGCAGCCCGTCAGGGGAAGAAGGCACCATATATTTT.

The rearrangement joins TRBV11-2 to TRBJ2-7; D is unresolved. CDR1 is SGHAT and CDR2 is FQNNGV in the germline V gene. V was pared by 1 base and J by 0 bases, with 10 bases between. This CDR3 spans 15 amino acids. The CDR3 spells CASSLGLVSSYEQYF. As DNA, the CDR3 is TGTGCCAGCAGCTTAGGTCTAGTTAGCTCCTACGAGCAGTACTTC.

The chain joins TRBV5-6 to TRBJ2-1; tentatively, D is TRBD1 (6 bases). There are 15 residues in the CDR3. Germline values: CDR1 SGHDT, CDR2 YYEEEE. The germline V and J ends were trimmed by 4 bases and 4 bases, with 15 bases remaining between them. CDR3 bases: TGTGCCAGCAGCCGGGGACAAGGCATGTACAATGAGCAGTTCTTC. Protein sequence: CASSRGQGMYNEQFF. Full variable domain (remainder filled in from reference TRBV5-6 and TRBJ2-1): DAGVTQSPTHLIKTRGQQVTLRCSPKSGHDTVSWYQQALGQGPQFIFQYYEEEERQRGNFPDRFSGHQFPNYSSELNVNALLLGDSALYLCASSRGQGMYNEQFFGPGTRLTVL.

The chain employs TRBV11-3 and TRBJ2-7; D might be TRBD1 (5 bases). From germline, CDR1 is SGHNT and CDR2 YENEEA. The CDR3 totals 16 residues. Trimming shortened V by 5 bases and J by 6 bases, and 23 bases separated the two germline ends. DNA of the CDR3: TGTGCCAGCAGCCCGATGTTACAGGCTCCGACCCCCGAGCAGTACTTC. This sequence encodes CASSPMLQAPTPEQYF.

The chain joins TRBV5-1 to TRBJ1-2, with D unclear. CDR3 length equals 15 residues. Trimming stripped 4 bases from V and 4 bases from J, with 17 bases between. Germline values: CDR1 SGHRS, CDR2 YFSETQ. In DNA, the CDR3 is TGCGCCAGCAGCCTGGCCGGGGAGGGAGGCTATGGCTACACCTTC. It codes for CASSLAGEGGYGYTF.

DNA of the CDR3: TGTGCCAGCAGCCCCCCATTTTTGAGGGCCATGAACACTGAAGCTTTCTTT. Its protein product is CASSPPFLRAMNTEAFF. This sequence joins TRBV3-1 (or the pseudogene TRBV3-2) and TRBJ1-1; unclear D gene. With 4 bases removed from V and 0 bases from J, the gap between germline ends came to 18 bases. Germline V CDR1 and CDR2: LGHDT, YNNKEL (reference sequence). CDR3 size: 17 residues.

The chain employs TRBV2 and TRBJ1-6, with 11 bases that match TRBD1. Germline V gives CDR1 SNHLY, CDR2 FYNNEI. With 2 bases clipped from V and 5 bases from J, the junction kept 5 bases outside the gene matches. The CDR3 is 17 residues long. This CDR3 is CASSEQGQGGNNSPLHF. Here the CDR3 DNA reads TGTGCCAGCAGTGAACAGGGACAGGGGGGAAATAATTCACCCCTCCACTTT.

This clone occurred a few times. The CDR3 region has the DNA TGTGCCAGCAGCCCAGGGGGGTCTGGGGCCAACGTCCTGACTTTC. Translating it yields CASSPGGSGANVLTF. This chain connects TRBV5-4 to TRBJ2-6; tentatively, D is TRBD1 (7 bases). The germline CDR1 and CDR2 sequences are SGHNT and YYREEE (reference sequence). Trimming pared 4 bases from V and 1 base from J, leaving 9 bases between. This CDR3 comprises 15 residues.

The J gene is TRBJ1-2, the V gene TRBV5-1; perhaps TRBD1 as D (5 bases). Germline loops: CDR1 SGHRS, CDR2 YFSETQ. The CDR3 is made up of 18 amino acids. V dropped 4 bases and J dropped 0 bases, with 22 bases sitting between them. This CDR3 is CASSTWGLQGAANYGYTF. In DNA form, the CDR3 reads TGCGCCAGCAGCACGTGGGGCCTGCAGGGCGCAGCTAACTATGGCTACACCTTC. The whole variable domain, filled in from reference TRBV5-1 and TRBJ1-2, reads KAGVTQTPRYLIKTRGQQVTLSCSPISGHRSVSWYQQTPGQGLQFLFEYFSETQRNKGNFPGRFSGRQFSNSRSEMNVSTLELGDSALYLCASSTWGLQGAANYGYTFGSGTRLTVV.

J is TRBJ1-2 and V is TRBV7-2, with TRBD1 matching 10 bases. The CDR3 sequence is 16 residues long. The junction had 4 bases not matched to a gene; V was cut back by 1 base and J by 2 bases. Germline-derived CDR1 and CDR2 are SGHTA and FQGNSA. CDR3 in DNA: TGTGCCAGCAGCTTAGGGTCGGGACAGGGGAACTATGGCTACACCTTC. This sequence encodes CASSLGSGQGNYGYTF.

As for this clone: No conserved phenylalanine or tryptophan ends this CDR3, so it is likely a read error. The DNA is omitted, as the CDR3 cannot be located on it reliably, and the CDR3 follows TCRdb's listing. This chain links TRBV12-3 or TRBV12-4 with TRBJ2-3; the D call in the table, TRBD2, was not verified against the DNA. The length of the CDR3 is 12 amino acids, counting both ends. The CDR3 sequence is CASRGPGTTLAL.

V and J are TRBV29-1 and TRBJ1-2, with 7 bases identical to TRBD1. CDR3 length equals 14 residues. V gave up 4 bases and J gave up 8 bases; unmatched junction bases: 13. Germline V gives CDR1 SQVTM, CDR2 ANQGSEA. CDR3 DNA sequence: TGCAGCGTTGGAGATCCCCGACAGGGTGAGGGCTACACCTTC. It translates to CSVGDPRQGEGYTF.

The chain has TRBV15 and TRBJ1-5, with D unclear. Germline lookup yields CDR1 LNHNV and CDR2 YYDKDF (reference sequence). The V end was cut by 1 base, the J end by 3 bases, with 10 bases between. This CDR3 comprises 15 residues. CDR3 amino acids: CATSRGRQANQPQHF. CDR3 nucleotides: TGTGCCACCAGCAGAGGCCGACAAGCCAATCAGCCCCAGCATTTT.

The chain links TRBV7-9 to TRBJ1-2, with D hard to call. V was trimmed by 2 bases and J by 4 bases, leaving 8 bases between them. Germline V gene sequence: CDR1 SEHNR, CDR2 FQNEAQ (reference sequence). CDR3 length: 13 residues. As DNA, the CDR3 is TGTGCCAGCAGCTTACAGGTCATCTATGGCTACACCTTC. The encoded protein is CASSLQVIYGYTF.

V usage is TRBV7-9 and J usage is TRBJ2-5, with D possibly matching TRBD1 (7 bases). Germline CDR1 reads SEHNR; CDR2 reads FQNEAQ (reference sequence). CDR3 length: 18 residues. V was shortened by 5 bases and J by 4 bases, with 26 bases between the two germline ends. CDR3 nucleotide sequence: TGTGCCAGCAGCCCCGCGGGACAGTCGATTCCCGTCGCAGAGACCCAGTACTTC. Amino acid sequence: CASSPAGQSIPVAETQYF.

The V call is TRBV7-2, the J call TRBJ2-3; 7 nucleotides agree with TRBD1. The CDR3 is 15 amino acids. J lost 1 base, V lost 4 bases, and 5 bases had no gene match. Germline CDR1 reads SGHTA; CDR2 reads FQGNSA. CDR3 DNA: TGTGCCAGCAGCTCCAGACAGGGCGGCACAGATACGCAGTATTTT. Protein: CASSSRQGGTDTQYF.

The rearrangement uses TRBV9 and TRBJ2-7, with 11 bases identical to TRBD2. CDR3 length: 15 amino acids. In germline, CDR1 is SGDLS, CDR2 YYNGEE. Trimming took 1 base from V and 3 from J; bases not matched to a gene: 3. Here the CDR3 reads CASSVTSGSVYEQYF. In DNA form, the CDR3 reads TGTGCCAGCAGCGTAACTAGCGGGAGCGTCTACGAGCAGTACTTC.

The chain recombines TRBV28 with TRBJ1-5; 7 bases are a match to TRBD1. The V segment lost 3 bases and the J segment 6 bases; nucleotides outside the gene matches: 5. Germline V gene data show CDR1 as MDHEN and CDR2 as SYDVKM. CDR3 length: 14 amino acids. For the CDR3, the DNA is TGTGCCAGCAGTTTCCAGGGGGAAACTCAGCCCCAGCATTTT. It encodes CASSFQGETQPQHF.

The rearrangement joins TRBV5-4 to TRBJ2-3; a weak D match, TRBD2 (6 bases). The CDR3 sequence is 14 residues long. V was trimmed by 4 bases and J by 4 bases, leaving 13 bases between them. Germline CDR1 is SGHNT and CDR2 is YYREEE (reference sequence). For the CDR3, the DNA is TGTGCCAGCAGCATGCAAACGGGGGCAGATACGCAGTATTTT. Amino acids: CASSMQTGADTQYF.

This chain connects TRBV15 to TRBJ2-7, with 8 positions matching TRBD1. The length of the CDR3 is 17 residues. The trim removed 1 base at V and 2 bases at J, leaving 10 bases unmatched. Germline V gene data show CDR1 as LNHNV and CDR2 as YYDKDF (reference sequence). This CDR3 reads CATSRGAGGVVAYEQYF. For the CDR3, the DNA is TGTGCCACCAGCAGAGGTGCAGGGGGCGTTGTCGCCTACGAGCAGTACTTC.

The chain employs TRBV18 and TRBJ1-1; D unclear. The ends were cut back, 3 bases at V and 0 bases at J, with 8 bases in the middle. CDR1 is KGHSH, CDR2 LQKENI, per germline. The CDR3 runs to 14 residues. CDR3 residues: CASSPSPMNTEAFF. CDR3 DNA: TGTGCCAGCTCACCCTCGCCTATGAACACTGAAGCTTTCTTT.

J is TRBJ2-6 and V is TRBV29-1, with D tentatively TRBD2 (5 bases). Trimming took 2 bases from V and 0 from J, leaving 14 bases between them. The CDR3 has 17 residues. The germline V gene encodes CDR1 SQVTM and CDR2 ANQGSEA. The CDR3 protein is CSVEMDSSISGANVLTF. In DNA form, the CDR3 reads TGCAGCGTTGAAATGGACTCGAGCATCTCTGGGGCCAACGTCCTGACTTTC.

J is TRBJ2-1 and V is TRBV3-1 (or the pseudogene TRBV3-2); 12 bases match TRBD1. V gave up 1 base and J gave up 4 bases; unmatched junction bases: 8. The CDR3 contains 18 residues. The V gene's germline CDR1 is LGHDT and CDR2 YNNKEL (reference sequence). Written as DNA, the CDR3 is TGTGCCAGCAGCCAAGGGGACAGGGGGCCCCTAGTTTACAATGAGCAGTTCTTC. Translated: CASSQGDRGPLVYNEQFF.

CDR3 in amino acids: CASRTSGYYEQYF. As DNA, the CDR3 is TGTGCCAGCCGGACTAGCGGATACTACGAGCAGTACTTC. The J gene is TRBJ2-7, the V gene TRBV28; 10 positions match TRBD2. This CDR3 comprises 13 residues. The ends lost 8 bases at V and 3 bases at J; junction bases unmatched: 4. The germline V gene has CDR1 MDHEN and CDR2 SYDVKM.